The count of the clone carrying this T cell receptor (beta chain) is one. These data belong to a study of technical replicates of blood from a few donors. Profiled with immunoSEQ multiplex PCR; TCRdb holds only in-frame clones, not every one. The sample shows 80,000 to 95,000 clones, over 85% of them seen only once. The clonotype originates from a human donor in good health. The sequenced sample consisted of T cells isolated from PBMCs.

CDR3 amino acids: CASSGQGTFTGELFF. CDR3 sequence (DNA): TGTGCCAGCAGTGGACAAGGGACATTTACCGGGGAGCTGTTTTTT. The chain carries TRBV6-1 and TRBJ2-2; D perhaps matches TRBD1 (6 bases). The CDR3 length is 15 residues. The germline V and J ends were trimmed by 4 bases and 5 bases, with 14 bases remaining between them. Germline-derived CDR1 and CDR2 are MNHNS and SASEGT.